The present T cell receptor (beta chain) was sequenced within a study of OX40 agonist ivuxolimab in advanced cancers. Background on the study: Among those enrolled, mean age was roughly 55 years (range roughly 23 to 85) and approximately 80% were male.

For this clone: Its antigen remains unknown.

Study-level results: Clones of CD4+ and CD8+ blood T cells grew by week 6 at doses of 0.1 to 3.0 mg/kg.

Deletions cut 0 bases from V and 4 bases from J, with 10 bases between. The CDR3 runs 15 residues. The germline gives CDR1 MGHRA, CDR2 YSYEKL. Assay used: immunoSEQ multiplex PCR; TCRdb lists only in-frame clones, some missing. The data contain more than 50,000 clones, 65% to 90% of them singletons. The sample was CD4+ or CD8+ T cells sorted from blood, taken in a trial of the OX40 agonist ivuxolimab. The sequence was collected from an adult with an advanced solid tumor such as melanoma, head and neck, liver or kidney cancer. The chain has TRBV4-1 and TRBJ1-3, with D maybe TRBD1 (6 bases). The CDR3 sequence: CASSQEPGAGNTIYF. Written as DNA, the CDR3 is TGCGCCAGCAGCCAAGAACCGGGGGCCGGAAACACCATATATTTT.